The 27 T cell receptor beta chains listed next were all sequenced from one sample in a study of regulatory T cells in long-lasting Graves disease (dated by TCRdb to the early 2020s). In the paper's terms, the time point label means: persistent/refractory GD, antithyroid drugs over 5 years with positive TRAb. For both TCR sequencing and RNA sequencing, RNA was extracted from PBMCs in TRIzol. Library preparation used multiplex PCR. The reads were generated on an Illumina HiSeq 4000. iRepertoire HTBI primers and Arm-PCR amplification of CDR3 regions were used to construct TCR beta libraries. TCRdb ran its own pipeline on the public reads, namely fastp trimming at Q25 and MiXCR clone calling, and kept in-frame beta chains. Every entry covers one CDR3 protein and lists the most common genes and DNA from its rows. Recorded for this sample are some 330,000 distinct CDR3 sequences; around 23% of them occurred a single time. The ten largest clones represent around a quarter of the sample.

The material sequenced was peripheral blood mononuclear cells (PBMCs), taken when the disease was refractory, from a patient treated with antithyroid drugs. The receptors were gathered from a woman between 40 and 55 years old with Graves disease. Donor details come from another sample of the same person, matched by shared clones.

This clonotype has more than one count but fewer than ten. The chain joins TRBV29-1 to TRBJ1-2; D gene ambiguous. This CDR3 has 12 residues. V lost 7 bases to trimming and J lost 9 bases, with 18 bases between them. Germline V gene data show CDR1 as SQVTM and CDR2 as ANQGSEA. The CDR3 DNA follows: TGCAGCGCCCCGGGAGCCGGTGTTAGCTACACCTTC. This sequence encodes CSAPGAGVSYTF.

This clonotype has ten or more counts. This sequence joins TRBV15 and TRBJ2-7; tentatively, D is TRBD2 (6 bases). Trimming pared 3 bases from V and 0 bases from J, leaving 9 bases between. Germline V CDR1 and CDR2: LNHNV, YYDKDF (reference sequence). The CDR3 runs 14 residues. CDR3 bases: TGTGCCACCAGCAGGGCCGGGAGCTCCTACGAGCAGTACTTC. Its translation: CATSRAGSSYEQYF. Full variable domain (missing parts from reference TRBV15 and TRBJ2-7): DAMVIQNPRYQVTQFGKPVTLSCSQTLNHNVMYWYQQKSSQAPKLLFHYYDKDFNNEADTPDNFQSRRPNTSFCFLDIRSPGLGDTAMYLCATSRAGSSYEQYFGPGTRLTVT.

This clonotype was observed at least ten times. This rearrangement joins TRBV12-3 or TRBV12-4 to TRBJ1-2; D gene uncertain. Trimming took off 5 bases at V and 5 bases at J, with 21 bases between the two ends. This CDR3 has 16 amino acids. CDR3 nucleotides: TGTGCCAGCAGTCCTCATTCTGGCCCGACCGGGTATGGCTACACCTTC. Translated, it gives CASSPHSGPTGYGYTF.

This clonotype was observed many times. The CDR3 bases are TGTGCCAGCAGTGACCCCCGGACAGAGAAAAACATTCAGTACTTC. Residues: CASSDPRTEKNIQYF. The rearrangement joins TRBV2 to TRBJ2-4, with D possibly being TRBD1 (6 bases). There are 15 residues in the CDR3. Germline CDR1 SNHLY, CDR2 FYNNEI. V shed 3 bases and J shed 4 bases, with 13 bases lying between them.

The chain is built from TRBV5-4 and TRBJ1-1; perhaps TRBD1 as D (5 bases). The CDR3 is 15 residues long. V lost 6 bases to trimming and J lost 0 bases, with 15 bases between them. Germline CDR1 reads SGHNT; CDR2 reads YYREEE (reference sequence). This chain's CDR3 is CASKRRADLNTEAFF. DNA of the CDR3: TGTGCCAGCAAGCGCAGGGCAGATTTGAACACTGAAGCTTTCTTT.

This chain joins TRBV7-8 and TRBJ2-7, with a tentative D call TRBD1 (5 bases). Trimming cost V 3 bases and J 4 bases, with 13 bases left between them. This CDR3 contains 14 residues. Looked up from germline, CDR1 is SGHVS and CDR2 is FQNEAQ. DNA of the CDR3: TGTGCCAGCAGCTTCAGGGCCATAGCTTACGAGCAGTACTTC. Translating it yields CASSFRAIAYEQYF.

V is TRBV7-9 and J is TRBJ2-7; TRBD1 aligns across 10 bases. From germline, CDR1 is SEHNR and CDR2 FQNEAQ (reference sequence). J lost 5 bases, V lost 5 bases, and 12 bases had no gene match. This CDR3 spans 16 amino acids. Here the CDR3 DNA reads TGTGCCAGCAGCATCCAACCGGGACAGGGGCCCCACGAGCAGTACTTC. Translated, it gives CASSIQPGQGPHEQYF.

This clonotype was observed at least ten times. The chain joins TRBV28 to TRBJ2-2; D not resolved. CDR1 is MDHEN and CDR2 is SYDVKM in the germline V gene. V lost 7 bases and J lost 8, with 11 bases in between. This CDR3 has 12 amino acids. The CDR3 protein is CASTYKEGELFF. DNA for the CDR3: TGTGCCAGCACCTACAAGGAGGGGGAGCTGTTTTTT.

This clonotype was seen at least ten times. The chain couples TRBV28 to TRBJ1-1; D remains unclear. V lost 6 bases and J lost 5, with 13 bases in between. The CDR3 runs to 13 residues. CDR1 is MDHEN, CDR2 SYDVKM, per germline. The CDR3, as DNA: TGTGCCAGCAGGAATCGTTTGGGTACTGAAGCTTTCTTT. It yields the protein CASRNRLGTEAFF.

This clonotype has ten or more counts. The rearrangement joins TRBV3-1 to TRBJ1-2, with a possible D match to TRBD1 (5 bases). The germline V gene encodes CDR1 LGHDT and CDR2 YNNKEL (reference sequence). The CDR3 totals 14 residues. Deletions cut 6 bases from V and 2 bases from J, with 13 bases between. CDR3 region: CASRKDNSNYGYTF. CDR3 nucleotide sequence: TGTGCCAGCAGGAAGGACAATTCAAACTATGGCTACACCTTC.

The genes are TRBV3-1 and TRBJ1-3, with TRBD1 matching over 7 bases. The CDR3 runs 16 residues. The V gene end was trimmed by 2 bases and the J gene end by 2 bases; junction bases not matched to a gene: 6. Germline V gene data show CDR1 as LGHDT and CDR2 as YNNKEL (reference sequence). The CDR3 loop reads CASSQSPGGTGNTIYF. CDR3 DNA: TGTGCCAGCAGCCAATCCCCAGGGGGAACTGGAAACACCATATATTTT. The complete variable domain, with remaining parts taken from reference TRBV3-1 and TRBJ1-3, reads DTAVSQTPKYLVTQMGNDKSIKCEQNLGHDTMYWYKQDSKKFLKIMFSYNNKELIINETVPNRFSPKSPDKAHLNLHINSLELGDSAVYFCASSQSPGGTGNTIYFGEGSWLTVV.

V usage is TRBV20-1 and J usage is TRBJ2-3; D ambiguous. V shed 4 bases and J shed 2 bases, with 10 bases lying between them. The CDR3 is 13 amino acids. Germline CDR1 DFQATT, CDR2 SNEGSKA (reference sequence). The CDR3 bases are TGCAGTGCTAACCCCCTAACCACAGATACGCAGTATTTT. This encodes CSANPLTTDTQYF.

The chain links TRBV14 to TRBJ2-7, with D maybe TRBD2 (5 bases). Per the germline V gene, CDR1 is SGHDN and CDR2 is FVKESK. The CDR3 spans 16 residues. V was clipped by 1 base and J by 2 bases, with 15 bases between them. CDR3 sequence (DNA): TGTGCCAGCAGCCAAGTACGAGGGTACCAAACCTACGAGCAGTACTTC. Translated, it gives CASSQVRGYQTYEQYF.

This clonotype was detected many times. The J gene is TRBJ1-6, the V gene TRBV19, with a tentative D call TRBD1 (5 bases). Germline values: CDR1 LNHDA, CDR2 SQIVND (reference sequence). There are 15 residues in the CDR3. V dropped 5 bases and J dropped 7 bases, with 15 bases sitting between them. As DNA, the CDR3 is TGTGCCAGTAGTCCGGCGGGACGGAAAAATTCACCCCTCCACTTT. This gives the protein CASSPAGRKNSPLHF.

This clonotype was seen repeatedly, ten times or more. The V gene is TRBV28, the J gene TRBJ1-2, with 11 bases lining up with TRBD1. Germline-derived CDR1 and CDR2 are MDHEN and SYDVKM. Unmatched junction bases numbered 8, after V lost 6 bases and J lost 2 bases. There are 16 residues in the CDR3. The CDR3 region is CASSPGDRGINYGYTF. In nucleotides, the CDR3 is TGTGCCAGCAGCCCCGGGGACAGGGGGATAAACTATGGCTACACCTTC.

This clonotype was recorded at least ten times. The chain recombines TRBV29-1 with TRBJ2-4; D is unclear. The germline V gene has CDR1 SQVTM and CDR2 ANQGSEA. This CDR3 comprises 13 residues. Trimming shortened V by 8 bases and J by 0 bases, and 11 bases separated the two germline ends. CDR3 in amino acids: CSSHPLAKNIQYF. CDR3 in DNA: TGCAGCTCACACCCCTTAGCCAAAAACATTCAGTACTTC.

This clonotype was counted many times. The chain has TRBV29-1 and TRBJ2-7; D is uncertain. The CDR3 covers 13 residues. Per the germline V gene, CDR1 is SQVTM and CDR2 is ANQGSEA. Trimming stripped 3 bases from V and 3 bases from J, with 12 bases between. CDR3 sequence (DNA): TGCAGCGTTGACGGCACCTCGGGCTACGAGCAGTACTTC. Its translation: CSVDGTSGYEQYF.

This clonotype was detected ten times or more. The J gene is TRBJ2-2, the V gene TRBV20-1; D uncertain. The CDR3 spans 11 residues. Trimming pared 6 bases from V and 7 bases from J, leaving 9 bases between. CDR1 is DFQATT, CDR2 SNEGSKA, per germline (reference sequence). DNA for the CDR3: TGCAGTGCCTCTCCGGTCGGGGAGCTGTTTTTT. Its translation is CSASPVGELFF.

This clonotype was observed a few times. V and J are TRBV20-1 and TRBJ1-2; D is uncertain. CDR3 length equals 11 residues. The germline gives CDR1 DFQATT, CDR2 SNEGSKA (reference sequence). CDR3 residues: CTSIPGYGYTF. In nucleotides, the CDR3 is TGCACGTCAATCCCCGGCTATGGCTACACCTTC.

A note on this clonotype: This sequence may be a read error, since a much larger clone differs from it by one base. The J gene is TRBJ1-1, the V gene TRBV28; TRBD1 agrees at 7 bases. The length of the CDR3 is 14 residues. The germline V gene encodes CDR1 MDHEN and CDR2 SYDVKM. Unmatched junction bases numbered 1, after V lost 2 bases and J lost 1 base. CDR3 DNA: TGTGCCAGCAGTTTAAGGGGGCAGAACACTGAAGCTTTCTTT. The encoded protein is CASSLRGQNTEAFF.

V usage is TRBV7-2 and J usage is TRBJ2-4; 7 bases are a match to TRBD2. V was clipped by 2 bases and J by 12 bases; unmatched bases: 10. The CDR3 length is 14 residues. CDR1 is SGHTA, CDR2 FQGNSA, per germline. In nucleotides, the CDR3 is TGTGCCAGCAGCTTAAACCGATTCCGGGACTATCAGTACTTC. Translation gives CASSLNRFRDYQYF.

Regarding this clonotype: A clone one base away is much larger, so this may be a read error. V is TRBV12-3 or TRBV12-4 and J is TRBJ1-5; D is undetermined. This CDR3 contains 16 residues. The CDR3 DNA follows: TGTACCAGCAGTCCCCTGGCACCATCAGGCCATCAGCCCCAGCATTTT. This gives the protein CTSSPLAPSGHQPQHF.

As concerns this clonotype: Being one base from a much bigger clone, this may be a read error. V and J are TRBV29-1 and TRBJ1-1; D ambiguous. The CDR3 loop spans 13 amino acids. Germline values: CDR1 SQVTM, CDR2 ANQGSEA. V was clipped by 7 bases and J by 0 bases, with 12 bases between them. CDR3 region: CSGGRNMNTEAFF. Written as DNA, the CDR3 is TGCAGCGGCGGACGGAACATGAACACTGAAGCTTTCTTT.

This clonotype was detected ten times or more. The chain employs TRBV28 and TRBJ1-5; D ambiguous. V gave up 6 bases and J gave up 0 bases, with 12 bases separating them. Germline loops: CDR1 MDHEN, CDR2 SYDVKM. The CDR3 covers 15 residues. CDR3: CASSVGGNSNQPQHF. CDR3 nucleotide sequence: TGTGCCAGCAGCGTGGGAGGTAATAGCAATCAGCCCCAGCATTTT.

A word on this clonotype: A read error may explain this, as a much larger clone is one base away. The rearrangement joins TRBV28 to TRBJ2-7, with 8 bases that match TRBD1. CDR1 MDHEN and CDR2 SYDVKM come from the germline V gene. The CDR3 is 14 residues long. Losses at the gene ends were 3 bases for V and 4 bases for J; bases not matched to a gene: 5. The CDR3 sequence is CASSFQGAPYEQYF. CDR3 nucleotide sequence: TGTGCCAGCAGTTTCCAGGGGGCTCCTTACGAGCAGTACTTC.

This clonotype was found a few times. The chain employs TRBV19 and TRBJ2-7; 7 nucleotides line up with TRBD1. The germline V gene has CDR1 LNHDA and CDR2 SQIVND (reference sequence). This CDR3 has 13 amino acids. The J segment lost 2 bases and the V segment lost 4 bases, leaving 2 bases of the junction unmatched. The CDR3 region has the DNA TGTGCCAGTAGTACGACAGGGCCCTACGAGCAGTACTTC. Amino acids: CASSTTGPYEQYF. Based on the CDR3 plus reference TRBV19 and TRBJ2-7, the full variable domain is DGGITQSPKYLFRKEGQNVTLSCEQNLNHDAMYWYRQDPGQGLRLIYYSQIVNDFQKGDIAEGYSVSREKKESFPLTVTSAQKNPTAFYLCASSTTGPYEQYFGPGTRLTVT.

This clonotype showed up many times. The chain has TRBV12-3 or TRBV12-4 and TRBJ2-5; 8 bases are shared with TRBD2. The trim removed 2 bases at V and 1 base at J, leaving 6 bases unmatched. This CDR3 has 16 amino acids. The CDR3 DNA is TGTGCCAGCAGTTTAATTCCGGGAGGGGCCCAAGAGACCCAGTACTTC. This codes for CASSLIPGGAQETQYF.